The 26 T cell receptor beta chains presented below share a single source sample, sequenced in a study of cytomegalovirus exposure and HLA in healthy donors. In the PCR, 60 Vbeta and 13 Jbeta primers were used. Generated by immunoSEQ multiplex PCR, the TCRdb table keeps only in-frame clones and is missing some. The data show tens of thousands of clones, about 72% seen once. The material sequenced was PBMCs. These receptors came from a man younger than 40 in good health and CMV-seronegative.

J is TRBJ1-1 and V is TRBV29-1, with D tentatively TRBD1 (5 bases). Trimming shortened V by 4 bases and J by 4 bases, and 10 bases separated the two germline ends. This CDR3 is 12 amino acids long. The germline CDR1 and CDR2 sequences are SQVTM and ANQGSEA. The CDR3 region has the DNA TGCAGCGTTGGGGGGGTGCCCACTGAAGCTTTCTTT. This codes for CSVGGVPTEAFF.

The sample holds a few counts of this clone. This sequence joins TRBV21-1 and TRBJ1-2; the DNA was not used to check the table's D call, TRBD1. TRBV21-1 is annotated as a pseudogene. This CDR3 comprises 14 residues. CDR3 residues: CASSQSGDRGGYTF. As DNA, the CDR3 is TGTGCCAGCAGCCAAAGCGGGGACAGGGGTGGCTACACCTTC.

The rearrangement joins TRBV5-1 to TRBJ1-1; D is unresolved. The CDR3 spans 15 residues. Germline CDR1 SGHRS, CDR2 YFSETQ. The germline V and J ends were trimmed by 1 base and 0 bases, with 10 bases remaining between them. The CDR3 protein is CASSLRREMNTEAFF. The CDR3 bases are TGCGCCAGCAGCTTGCGGAGAGAGATGAACACTGAAGCTTTCTTT.

The rearrangement links TRBV7-3 to TRBJ2-7; 8 bases agree with TRBD2. Germline values: CDR1 SGHTA, CDR2 FQGTGA. The CDR3 is made up of 13 amino acids. J was trimmed by 3 bases and V by 6 bases; bases with no gene match: 4. CDR3 DNA: TGTGCCAGCAGTCGAGCGGGAGACTACGAGCAGTACTTC. Its protein product is CASSRAGDYEQYF.

V gene TRBV5-1 combines with J gene TRBJ2-3; TRBD2 matches 16 bases. Trimming cost V 4 bases and J 5 bases; bases outside gene matches: 4. The CDR3 is 16 amino acids. CDR1 and CDR2 from the germline V gene are SGHRS and YFSETQ. The CDR3 DNA is TGCGCCAGCAGCGGGACTAGCGGGGGGGCCCAAGATACGCAGTATTTT. Translation: CASSGTSGGAQDTQYF.

This clone has only a few counts. The V and J genes are TRBV11-1 and TRBJ2-7, with 8 bases matching TRBD1. Trimming removed 1 base from V and 2 bases from J; junction bases left unmatched: 1. Germline assignment: CDR1 SGHAT and CDR2 FQDESV (reference sequence). The CDR3 contains 14 residues. The CDR3 here is CASSLVQGAYEQYF. Here the CDR3 DNA reads TGTGCCAGCAGCTTAGTACAGGGGGCCTACGAGCAGTACTTC.

This clone was detected only once. The V call is TRBV29-1, the J call TRBJ1-1; TRBD1 matches 7 bases. The germline CDR1 and CDR2 sequences are SQVTM and ANQGSEA. V was pared by 0 bases and J by 8 bases, with 3 bases of the junction left unmatched. CDR3 length: 12 amino acids. The CDR3 here is CSVEDPTGEAFF. The CDR3 DNA reads TGCAGCGTTGAAGATCCGACAGGGGAAGCTTTCTTT.

This clone was seen a handful of times. The chain is built from TRBV2 and TRBJ1-3; TRBD1 matches at 9 bases. Per germline, CDR1 SNHLY and CDR2 FYNNEI. This CDR3 contains 14 residues. Trimming cost V 8 bases and J 4 bases; bases outside gene matches: 6. DNA of the CDR3: TGTGCCAGCGGGGGGGGACAGGGCGGAAACACCATATATTTT. It is translated as CASGGGQGGNTIYF.

The chain uses TRBV6-1 and TRBJ1-1; 7 bases line up with TRBD1. CDR1 and CDR2 from the germline V gene are MNHNS and SASEGT. CDR3 length: 14 amino acids. The V gene end was trimmed by 6 bases and the J gene end by 0 bases; junction bases not matched to a gene: 4. Written as DNA, the CDR3 is TGTGCCAGCAGGACAGGGTCCATGAACACTGAAGCTTTCTTT. It is translated as CASRTGSMNTEAFF.

This chain joins TRBV7-6 and TRBJ2-2; possible D gene TRBD1, 5 bases. Trimming stripped 1 base from V and 5 bases from J, with 11 bases between. The V gene's germline CDR1 is SGHVS and CDR2 FNYEAQ. This CDR3 comprises 15 residues. CDR3 residues: CASSLGRVGTGELFF. The CDR3 nucleotides read TGTGCCAGCAGCTTAGGCAGGGTCGGGACCGGGGAGCTGTTTTTT.

The rearrangement joins TRBV30 to TRBJ1-1; weak D call: TRBD1 (5 bases). This CDR3 contains 12 residues. The ends were cut back, 2 bases at V and 7 bases at J, with 11 bases in the middle. The germline V gene encodes CDR1 GTSNPN and CDR2 SVGIG (reference sequence). This CDR3 is CAWSPGAVEAFF. In DNA form, the CDR3 reads TGTGCCTGGAGTCCTGGGGCGGTTGAAGCTTTCTTT. Looking up the rest from reference TRBV30 and TRBJ1-1 gives the full variable domain: SQTIHQWPATLVQPVGSPLSLECTVEGTSNPNLYWYRQAAGRGLQLLFYSVGIGQISSEVPQNLSASRPQDRQFILSSKKLLLSDSGFYLCAWSPGAVEAFFGQGTRLTVV.

The gene calls are TRBV7-9 and TRBJ1-3, with 8 bases identical to TRBD1. The CDR3 length is 19 residues. Germline trimming cut 5 bases from V and 0 bases from J; bases unmatched to any gene: 15. The germline V gene has CDR1 SEHNR and CDR2 FQNEAQ (reference sequence). CDR3 sequence: CASSLGPGQETYSGNTIYF. The CDR3 DNA is TGTGCCAGCAGCCTAGGACCGGGACAGGAGACTTACTCTGGAAACACCATATATTTT.

The chain is built from TRBV9 and TRBJ1-2; maybe TRBD1 (5 bases). Trimming cost V 2 bases and J 3 bases, with 8 bases left between them. This CDR3 is built from 13 residues. Germline V CDR1 and CDR2: SGDLS, YYNGEE. The CDR3 protein is CASSVQGDYGYTF. The CDR3 bases are TGTGCCAGCAGCGTGCAGGGCGACTATGGCTACACCTTC.

This clone has a handful of counts. The chain is built from TRBV14 and TRBJ2-5; perhaps TRBD2 as D (5 bases). Germline assignment: CDR1 SGHDN and CDR2 FVKESK. The CDR3 covers 14 residues. The V end lost 1 base, the J end lost 7 bases, and 13 bases lay between the germline ends. CDR3 coding DNA: TGTGCCAGCAGCCAAGTTCAGGCACGGGGGACCCAGTACTTC. Protein sequence: CASSQVQARGTQYF.

The rearrangement uses TRBV5-1 and TRBJ1-5, with D unresolved. This CDR3 is 13 amino acids long. Per germline, CDR1 SGHRS and CDR2 YFSETQ. The germline V and J ends were trimmed by 0 bases and 4 bases, with 5 bases remaining between them. Here the CDR3 reads CASSLAVNQPQHF. In DNA form, the CDR3 reads TGCGCCAGCAGCTTGGCCGTGAATCAGCCCCAGCATTTT.

The chain has TRBV28 and TRBJ2-5; a possible D gene is TRBD2 (7 bases). Germline CDR1 reads MDHEN; CDR2 reads SYDVKM. V gave up 6 bases and J gave up 2 bases, with 19 bases separating them. This CDR3 is 16 amino acids long. The CDR3 protein is CASSSQGLADQETQYF. The CDR3 DNA reads as TGTGCCAGCAGCTCCCAGGGGCTAGCGGATCAAGAGACCCAGTACTTC.

This clone was counted once. This sequence joins TRBV19 and TRBJ2-3, with TRBD2 matching 8 bases. The CDR3 length is 13 residues. Germline CDR1 LNHDA, CDR2 SQIVND (reference sequence). The ends lost 11 bases at V and 3 bases at J; junction bases unmatched: 7. The CDR3 bases are TGTGCCTCCGGTAGCGGGGTTACAGATACGCAGTATTTT. Its protein product is CASGSGVTDTQYF.

This chain connects TRBV11-1 to TRBJ2-7, with TRBD1 matching over 8 bases. This CDR3 is 15 amino acids long. Germline CDR1 is SGHAT and CDR2 is FQDESV (reference sequence). V lost 5 bases to trimming and J lost 0 bases; unmatched junction nucleotides: 6. In DNA form, the CDR3 reads TGTGCCAGCAGCCTGGGACAGGTCTTCTCCTACGAGCAGTACTTC. Encoded protein: CASSLGQVFSYEQYF.

This clone was observed a handful of times. The rearrangement links TRBV4-1 to TRBJ1-1; no definite D call. V was pared by 2 bases and J by 11 bases, with 15 bases between. The CDR3 length is 13 residues. CDR1 is MGHRA, CDR2 YSYEKL, per germline. The CDR3: CASSQITRARAFF. CDR3 coding DNA: TGCGCCAGCAGCCAAATTACGAGGGCACGGGCTTTCTTT.

The chain is built from TRBV5-4 and TRBJ2-5; D call uncertain. Germline CDR1 SGHNT, CDR2 YYREEE (reference sequence). This CDR3 spans 13 amino acids. Trimming shortened V by 4 bases and J by 0 bases, and 7 bases separated the two germline ends. CDR3 DNA: TGTGCCAGCAGCCTTTCTTACCAAGAGACCCAGTACTTC. Encoded protein: CASSLSYQETQYF.

V gene TRBV5-1 combines with J gene TRBJ2-7, with 11 bases aligning to TRBD2. The J segment lost 5 bases and the V segment lost 0 bases, leaving 4 bases of the junction unmatched. The germline V gene encodes CDR1 SGHRS and CDR2 YFSETQ. The CDR3 covers 15 residues. The CDR3 loop reads CASSLALAGGNEQYF. The CDR3 nucleotides read TGCGCCAGCAGCTTGGCCTTAGCGGGGGGGAACGAGCAGTACTTC.

There are a few counts of this clone. This CDR3 reads CASSRGAVEAFF. The CDR3, as DNA: TGTGCCAGTAGTCGCGGGGCGGTTGAAGCTTTCTTT. The genes are TRBV19 and TRBJ1-1, with D possibly TRBD1 on 5 matching bases. V lost 5 bases to trimming and J lost 7 bases, with 11 bases between them. The CDR3 totals 12 residues. Germline V CDR1 and CDR2: LNHDA, SQIVND (reference sequence).

Points on this clone: Since the CDR3 does not end with the conserved phenylalanine or tryptophan, this likely comes from a read error. Because the CDR3's place on the DNA is in doubt, the DNA is left out and the CDR3 is given as listed by TCRdb. The sample holds other DNA sequences that translate to the same CDR3. This CDR3 reads CASSQDGRGTLQD. This rearrangement joins TRBV4-1 to TRBJ1-3. From its first to its last residue, the CDR3 has 13 amino acids. Germline V lookup: CDR1 MGHRA, CDR2 YSYEKL.

The gene calls are TRBV29-1 and TRBJ2-7, with a weak D call TRBD2 (5 bases). The CDR3 length is 15 residues. Germline lookup yields CDR1 SQVTM and CDR2 ANQGSEA. Trimming cost V 6 bases and J 1 base, with 19 bases left between them. Written as DNA, the CDR3 is TGCAGCGTCCCGGCCGAGACGGGGTATTCCTACGAGCAGTACTTC. Translating gives CSVPAETGYSYEQYF.

The chain recombines TRBV29-1 with TRBJ2-7; D is ambiguous. V gave up 1 base and J gave up 4 bases, with 11 bases separating them. Germline CDR1 and CDR2: SQVTM and ANQGSEA. The CDR3 is 13 residues long. CDR3 region: CSVEAPSEYEQYF. The CDR3, as DNA: TGCAGCGTTGAAGCCCCGTCGGAGTACGAGCAGTACTTC.

Remarks on this clone: One end of the junction varies from germline; a read error may be responsible. V gene TRBV7-9 combines with J gene TRBJ1-1; D is undetermined. CDR1 SEHNR and CDR2 FQNEAQ come from the germline V gene (reference sequence). The CDR3 is 13 amino acids. Here the CDR3 DNA reads TGTTCCAGCAGCTTCGGTATGAACACTGAAGCTTTCTTT. It codes for CSSSFGMNTEAFF. Combining the CDR3 with reference TRBV7-9 and TRBJ1-1 gives the whole variable domain DTGVSQNPRHKITKRGQNVTFRCDPISEHNRLYWYRQTLGQGPEFLTYFQNEAQLEKSRLLSDRFSAERPKGSFSTLEIQRTEQGDSAMYLCSSSFGMNTEAFFGQGTRLTVV.